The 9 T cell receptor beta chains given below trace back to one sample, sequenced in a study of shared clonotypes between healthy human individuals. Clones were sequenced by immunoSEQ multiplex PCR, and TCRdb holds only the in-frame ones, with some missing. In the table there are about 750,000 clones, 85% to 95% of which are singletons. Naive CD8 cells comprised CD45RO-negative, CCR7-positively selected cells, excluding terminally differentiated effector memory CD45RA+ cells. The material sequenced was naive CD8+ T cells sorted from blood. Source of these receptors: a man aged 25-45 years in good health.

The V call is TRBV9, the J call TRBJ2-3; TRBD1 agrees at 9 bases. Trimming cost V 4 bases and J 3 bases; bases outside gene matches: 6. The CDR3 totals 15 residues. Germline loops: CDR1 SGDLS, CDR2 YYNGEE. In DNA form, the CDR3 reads TGTGCCAGCAGCCTCCGGGACAGGGAGACAGATACGCAGTATTTT. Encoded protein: CASSLRDRETDTQYF.

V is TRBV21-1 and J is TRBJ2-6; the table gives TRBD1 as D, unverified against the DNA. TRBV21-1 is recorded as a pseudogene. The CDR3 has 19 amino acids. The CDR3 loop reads CASSKHLRRTGAGANVLTF. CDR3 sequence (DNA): TGTGCCAGCAGCAAACACTTGCGTAGGACAGGGGCTGGGGCCAACGTCCTGACTTTC.

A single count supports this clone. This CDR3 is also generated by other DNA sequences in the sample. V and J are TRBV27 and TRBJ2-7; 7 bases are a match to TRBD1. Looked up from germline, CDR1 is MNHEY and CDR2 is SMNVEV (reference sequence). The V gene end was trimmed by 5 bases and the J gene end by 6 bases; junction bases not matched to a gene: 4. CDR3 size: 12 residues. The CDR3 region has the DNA TGTGCCAGCAGTCGAGGGGGCCGCGAGCAGTACTTC. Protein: CASSRGGREQYF.

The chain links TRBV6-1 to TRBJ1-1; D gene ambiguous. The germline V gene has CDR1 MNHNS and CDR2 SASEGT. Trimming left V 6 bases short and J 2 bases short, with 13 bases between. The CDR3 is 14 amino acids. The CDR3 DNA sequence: TGTGCCAGCAGGAGTTCGGAGACAAACACTGAAGCTTTCTTT. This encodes CASRSSETNTEAFF.

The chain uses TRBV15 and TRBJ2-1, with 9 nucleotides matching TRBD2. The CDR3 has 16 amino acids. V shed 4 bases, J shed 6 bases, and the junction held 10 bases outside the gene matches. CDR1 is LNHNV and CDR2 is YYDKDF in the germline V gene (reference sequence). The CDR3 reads CATSNWGETSGNEQFF. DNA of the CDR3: TGTGCCACCAGCAATTGGGGAGAGACTAGCGGCAATGAGCAGTTCTTC.

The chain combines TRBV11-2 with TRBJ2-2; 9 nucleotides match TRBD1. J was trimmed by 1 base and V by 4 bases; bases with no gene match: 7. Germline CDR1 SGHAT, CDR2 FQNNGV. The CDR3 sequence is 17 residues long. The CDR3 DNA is TGTGCCAGCAGCTCGGTAGACAGGGGGATGAACACCGGGGAGCTGTTTTTT. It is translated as CASSSVDRGMNTGELFF.

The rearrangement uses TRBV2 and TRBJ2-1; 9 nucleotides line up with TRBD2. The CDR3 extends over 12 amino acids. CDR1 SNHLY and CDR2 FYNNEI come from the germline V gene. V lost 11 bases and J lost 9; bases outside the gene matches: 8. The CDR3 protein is CAGTSHSIEQFF. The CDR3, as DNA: TGTGCCGGGACTAGCCATTCCATTGAGCAGTTCTTC.

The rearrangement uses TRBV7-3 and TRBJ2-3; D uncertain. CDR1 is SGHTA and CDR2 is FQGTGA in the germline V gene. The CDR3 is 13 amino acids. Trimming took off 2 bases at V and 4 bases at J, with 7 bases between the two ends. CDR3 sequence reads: CASSLGPSDTQYF. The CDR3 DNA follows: TGTGCCAGCAGCTTAGGGCCGTCAGATACGCAGTATTTT.

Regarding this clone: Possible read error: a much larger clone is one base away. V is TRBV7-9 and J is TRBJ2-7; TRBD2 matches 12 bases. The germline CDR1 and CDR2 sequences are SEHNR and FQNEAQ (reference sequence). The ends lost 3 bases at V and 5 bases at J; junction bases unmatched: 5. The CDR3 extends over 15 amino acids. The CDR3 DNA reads TGTGCCAGCAGCTTTCCGACTAGCGGGGGCGACGAGCAGTACTTC. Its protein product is CASSFPTSGGDEQYF.